A selection of T cell receptor beta chains follows, all from one sample in a study of T cell responses to AZD1222 COVID-19 vaccine. Measured with immunoSEQ multiplex PCR; TCRdb has only the in-frame clones, and not every one. Among about 130,000 clones listed, approximately 90% were seen once. The material sequenced was peripheral blood, taken 28 days after the second AZD1222 dose. Receptors were obtained from an adult who received the AZD1222 COVID-19 vaccine. Each CDR3 is given with its conserved first and last residue. The order of the fields is V gene, clone size, D gene, J gene, CDR3 DNA, CDR3 protein. A D gene is named only where the DNA matches it firmly. Only some rows state a clone size, as once, few, many or a class for expanded clones.

V: TRBV29-1; size: NA; D: NA; J: TRBJ1-2; DNA: TGCAGCGTTGAGACGGCTGGCTATGGCTACACCTTC; CDR3: CSVETAGYGYTF
V: TRBV5-4; size: NA; D: NA; J: TRBJ2-4; DNA: TGTGCCAGCAGCTTGGATCAGCGGAGAAACATTCAGTACTTC; CDR3: CASSLDQRRNIQYF
V: TRBV19; size: NA; D: TRBD2; J: TRBJ2-3; DNA: TGTGCCAGTAGTGAAAGCGGGAGACAGACAGATACGCAGTATTTT; CDR3: CASSESGRQTDTQYF
V: TRBV10-3; size: NA; D: TRBD1; J: TRBJ2-7; DNA: TGTGCCATCGGGGATGGACAGGGGGCCAACGAGCAGTACTTC; CDR3: CAIGDGQGANEQYF
V: TRBV28; size: NA; D: NA; J: TRBJ2-7; DNA: TGTGCCAGCAGTTCCCGTGGGGAGCAGTACTTC; CDR3: CASSSRGEQYF
V: TRBV6-5; size: NA; D: NA; J: TRBJ1-2; DNA: TGTGCCAGCAGTTCTGTTAGGGATGGCTACACCTTC; CDR3: CASSSVRDGYTF
V: TRBV28; size: NA; D: NA; J: TRBJ1-6; DNA: TGTGCCAGCGGGGGGACACCAAATTCACCCCTCCACTTT; CDR3: CASGGTPNSPLHF
V: TRBV11-2; size: NA; D: TRBD2; J: TRBJ2-7; DNA: TGTGCCAGCAGTGGGGGAGGAGCGGGAGGAAGGGACCCCTACGAGCAGTACTTC; CDR3: CASSGGGAGGRDPYEQYF
V: TRBV9; size: once; D: NA; J: TRBJ1-1; DNA: TGTGCCAGCAACAGGGTATCGGGGCACACTGAAGCTTTCTTT; CDR3: CASNRVSGHTEAFF
V: TRBV5-1; size: NA; D: NA; J: TRBJ2-1; DNA: TGCGCCAGCAGCTTGGGGACGGGGATCTACAATGAGCAGTTCTTC; CDR3: CASSLGTGIYNEQFF
V: TRBV28; size: NA; D: TRBD2; J: TRBJ2-7; DNA: TGTGCCAGCAGAGATCCCCAGCGGGAGGAGTACTTC; CDR3: CASRDPQREEYF
V: TRBV7-3; size: NA; D: TRBD1; J: TRBJ2-2; DNA: TGTGCCAGCAGCCCGGCCGGGACAGGGACGGAGCTGTTTTTT; CDR3: CASSPAGTGTELFF
V: TRBV30; size: NA; D: NA; J: TRBJ1-1; DNA: TGTGCCTGGAGAATCGAATGGAACACTGAAGCTTTCTTT; CDR3: CAWRIEWNTEAFF
V: TRBV5-5; size: NA; D: NA; J: TRBJ1-5; DNA: TGTGCCAGCAGCCTCGGAGGTAGCAATCAGCCCCAGCATTTT; CDR3: CASSLGGSNQPQHF
V: TRBV14; size: NA; D: NA; J: TRBJ1-5; DNA: TGTGCCAGCAGCCAAGAATTTGGGGAGCCCCAGCATTTT; CDR3: CASSQEFGEPQHF
V: TRBV7-9; size: NA; D: NA; J: TRBJ1-4; DNA: TGTGCCAGCAGCTTAGCTGGCAGCAATGAAAAACTGTTTTTT; CDR3: CASSLAGSNEKLFF
V: TRBV27; size: NA; D: NA; J: TRBJ2-1; DNA: TGTGCCAGCAGTATTATGGACAGTTCCTACAATGAGCAGTTCTTC; CDR3: CASSIMDSSYNEQFF
V: TRBV5-1; size: NA; D: TRBD1; J: TRBJ1-2; DNA: TGCGCCAGCAGCTTACAGGGGGCTGGCTATGGCTACACCTTC; CDR3: CASSLQGAGYGYTF
V: TRBV7-6; size: NA; D: NA; J: TRBJ2-7; DNA: TGTGCCAGCAGCGTCGGGACACTAAGCTCCTACGAGCAGTACTTC; CDR3: CASSVGTLSSYEQYF
V: TRBV6-5; size: NA; D: NA; J: TRBJ2-7; DNA: TGTGCCAGCAGCTACCTGGGGCCCTACGAGCAGTACTTC; CDR3: CASSYLGPYEQYF
V: TRBV6-2/TRBV6-3; size: NA; D: TRBD1; J: TRBJ1-2; DNA: TGTGCCAGCAGTTACGACCGGACAGGGGGCGGTGGCTACACCTTC; CDR3: CASSYDRTGGGGYTF
V: TRBV28; size: NA; D: NA; J: TRBJ1-3; DNA: TGTGCCAGCAGTTTACAGACCTCTGGAAACACCATATATTTT; CDR3: CASSLQTSGNTIYF
V: TRBV27; size: NA; D: NA; J: TRBJ2-7; DNA: TGTGCCAGCAACTTGAGGCCGGGCGAGCAGTACTTC; CDR3: CASNLRPGEQYF
V: TRBV9; size: NA; D: NA; J: TRBJ2-7; DNA: TGTGCCAGCAGCGTAGATATGAGTGGCGAGCAGTACTTC; CDR3: CASSVDMSGEQYF
V: TRBV28; size: NA; D: NA; J: TRBJ2-7; DNA: TGTGCCAGCAAGGCGTGGGACGAGCAGTACTTC; CDR3: CASKAWDEQYF
V: TRBV3-1/TRBV3-2; size: once; D: NA; J: TRBJ1-4; DNA: TGTGCCAGCAGCCATCTAAGAAAGGGGATACGCGAAAAACTGTTTTTT; CDR3: CASSHLRKGIREKLFF
V: TRBV18; size: once; D: NA; J: TRBJ1-5; DNA: TGTGCCAGCTCCTCCGAAATAGCGGGGGGAAATCAGCCCCAGCATTTT; CDR3: CASSSEIAGGNQPQHF
V: TRBV28; size: NA; D: NA; J: TRBJ2-7; DNA: TGTGCCAGCAGCCTCAGCTCCCCCTACGAGCAGTACTTC; CDR3: CASSLSSPYEQYF
V: TRBV9; size: NA; D: TRBD2; J: TRBJ2-1; DNA: TGTGCCAGCAGCGTAGGGGGGTCCGCTAGCGGTCCCCAACGGAATGAGCAGTTCTTC; CDR3: CASSVGGSASGPQRNEQFF
V: TRBV6-5; size: NA; D: NA; J: TRBJ1-6; DNA: TGTGCCAGCAGGGCCTTGGGTAATTCACCCCTCCACTTT; CDR3: CASRALGNSPLHF
V: TRBV18; size: NA; D: NA; J: TRBJ2-3; DNA: TGTGCCAGCTCACCACTAAAGTCGGCAGTAACAACAGATACGCAGTATTTT; CDR3: CASSPLKSAVTTDTQYF
V: TRBV7-9; size: NA; D: NA; J: TRBJ1-4; DNA: TGTGCCAGCAGCTTAGCCCCAAGAACTAATGAAAAACTGTTTTTT; CDR3: CASSLAPRTNEKLFF
V: TRBV13; size: NA; D: TRBD2; J: TRBJ2-7; DNA: TGTGCCAGCAGCTTAGGCTTTCCTACTAGCGGGAGGGCCCTAAACTACGAGCAGTACTTC; CDR3: CASSLGFPTSGRALNYEQYF
V: TRBV15; size: NA; D: NA; J: TRBJ2-7; DNA: TGTGCCACCAGCAGAGAGGGCGGAACAGGGTGGGAGCAGTACTTC; CDR3: CATSREGGTGWEQYF
V: TRBV15; size: NA; D: NA; J: TRBJ2-7; DNA: TGTGCCACCAGCAGAGATGACCGGAGCTCCTACGAGCAGTACTTC; CDR3: CATSRDDRSSYEQYF
V: TRBV2; size: few; D: TRBD1; J: TRBJ2-7; DNA: TGTGCCAGTTTGAGACAGGGGAGCTCCTACGAGCAGTACTTC; CDR3: CASLRQGSSYEQYF
V: TRBV29-1; size: NA; D: NA; J: TRBJ2-7; DNA: TGCAGCGTTGTGCAGGGCCTGTCCTACGAGCAGTACTTC; CDR3: CSVVQGLSYEQYF
V: TRBV27; size: NA; D: TRBD1; J: TRBJ1-3; DNA: TGTGCCAGCAGTTTAGGGACAGGGGGAAACACCATATATTTT; CDR3: CASSLGTGGNTIYF
V: TRBV9; size: NA; D: TRBD2; J: TRBJ2-5; DNA: TGTGCCAGCAGCGAGGGTCTAGCGGGAAAAGAGACCCAGTACTTC; CDR3: CASSEGLAGKETQYF
V: TRBV7-9; size: NA; D: TRBD1; J: TRBJ2-2; DNA: TGTGCCAGCAGCCAGGACAGGGTGAACACCGGGGAGCTGTTTTTT; CDR3: CASSQDRVNTGELFF
V: TRBV24-1; size: NA; D: NA; J: TRBJ2-7; DNA: TGTGCCACCAGTGATCAAATGACAGATAACCCCTACGAGCAGTACTTC; CDR3: CATSDQMTDNPYEQYF
V: TRBV24-1; size: NA; D: NA; J: TRBJ1-4; DNA: TGTGCCACCCGCCCGACAGGCGGTAATGAAAAACTGTTTTTT; CDR3: CATRPTGGNEKLFF
V: TRBV9; size: NA; D: NA; J: TRBJ1-1; DNA: TGTGCCAGCAGCGTCGGGAATTGGCAAGGGACTTTCTTT; CDR3: CASSVGNWQGTFF
V: TRBV27; size: NA; D: NA; J: TRBJ2-1; DNA: TGTGCCAGCAGTTCCGGGACGCTCTCCTACAATGAGCAGTTCTTC; CDR3: CASSSGTLSYNEQFF
V: TRBV6-6; size: NA; D: NA; J: TRBJ1-6; DNA: TGTGCCAGCACTAGGGACCCCGAGGGTTCACCCCTCCACTTT; CDR3: CASTRDPEGSPLHF
V: TRBV15; size: NA; D: NA; J: TRBJ2-3; DNA: TGTGCCACCAGCAAAGGGCCGGCTAGCACAGATACGCAGTATTTT; CDR3: CATSKGPASTDTQYF
V: TRBV5-1; size: NA; D: NA; J: TRBJ2-4; DNA: TGCGCCAGCAGCCTGGCGGACTTAGCCAAAAACATTCAGTACTTC; CDR3: CASSLADLAKNIQYF
V: TRBV29-1; size: NA; D: TRBD1; J: TRBJ2-1; DNA: TGCAGCGAGAGACAGGGGGACTCCTACAATGAGCAGTTCTTC; CDR3: CSERQGDSYNEQFF
V: TRBV5-6; size: NA; D: TRBD1; J: TRBJ1-2; DNA: TGTGCCAGCAGCTTGGCGACAGGGAGAGGTAGCGATGGCTACACCTTC; CDR3: CASSLATGRGSDGYTF
V: TRBV12-3/TRBV12-4; size: NA; D: NA; J: TRBJ2-4; DNA: TGTGCCAGCAGTTTCCCCGGACTCAACATTCAGTACTTC; CDR3: CASSFPGLNIQYF
V: TRBV6-5; size: NA; D: NA; J: TRBJ1-5; DNA: TGTGCCAGCAGTCTCGGGGGGGGGCCCCAGCCCCAGCATTTT; CDR3: CASSLGGGPQPQHF